A selection of T cell receptor beta chains follows, all from one sample in a study of Ad26.COV2.S vaccination and SARS-CoV-2 variants. This table comes from immunoSEQ multiplex PCR, and its TCRdb copy is limited to in-frame clones, with some not included. The data show 500,000 or so clones, roughly nine tenths seen once. The starting material was peripheral blood, obtained in a trial of Ad26.COV2.S vaccine versus placebo. These receptors originate from a person aged 18-60 years who received the Ad26.COV2.S COVID-19 vaccine or a placebo. Each CDR3 is given with its conserved first and last residue. The D gene is left open where the match is weak. Rows give clone size only sometimes, using once, few, many, or a class for an expanded clone.

>TRBV5-5|14|TRBJ2-1|TRBD2|-
CASSLTSGYNEQFF
TGTGCCAGCAGCTTAACTAGCGGATACAATGAGCAGTTCTTC
>TRBV10-3|14|TRBJ2-7|-|-
CAISESNRNSCEYF
TGTGCCATCAGTGAGTCGAATCGTAATTCGTGTGAGTACTTC
>TRBV4-2|18|TRBJ2-2|-|-
CASSQTGIRWSNTGELFF
TGTGCCAGCAGCCAGACGGGAATTAGGTGGTCGAACACCGGGGAGCTGTTTTTT
>TRBV18|13|TRBJ1-3|-|-
CASSPGQGNTIYF
TGTGCCAGCTCACCCGGACAGGGAAACACCATATATTTT
>TRBV14|15|TRBJ2-5|-|-
CASSLLRVSGETQYF
TGTGCCAGCAGCCTCCTCCGCGTTTCGGGGGAGACCCAGTACTTC
>TRBV10-3|15|TRBJ1-1|TRBD1|-
CAISALDRVNTEAFF
TGTGCCATCAGTGCACTTGACAGGGTGAACACTGAAGCTTTCTTT
>TRBV7-2|15|TRBJ2-5|-|-
CASSLAAFRQETQYF
TGTGCCAGCAGCTTAGCAGCGTTCCGCCAAGAGACCCAGTACTTC
>TRBV2|14|TRBJ2-2|-|-
CASRKGPTTGELFF
TGTGCCAGCAGAAAGGGACCTACGACCGGGGAGCTGTTTTTT
>TRBV7-2|15|TRBJ2-5|-|-
CASSLGSGRQETQYF
TGTGCCAGCAGCTTAGGGTCAGGGCGTCAAGAGACCCAGTACTTC
>TRBV7-2|15|TRBJ1-2|-|once
CASREGGLGSYGYTF
TGTGCCAGCCGGGAGGGGGGGCTCGGGAGCTATGGCTACACCTTC
>TRBV6-5|13|TRBJ2-3|-|-
CASNQGLTDTQYF
TGTGCCAGCAACCAAGGACTCACAGATACGCAGTATTTT
>TRBV7-2|15|TRBJ1-6|-|-
CASSLQGRLSTPLHF
TGTGCCAGCAGCCTTCAGGGGAGGCTTTCAACACCCCTCCACTTT
>TRBV10-3|11|TRBJ2-3|-|-
CAIRGADTQYF
TGTGCCATCAGAGGGGCAGATACGCAGTATTTT
>TRBV5-4|18|TRBJ1-1|TRBD1|-
CASSGPGQGARVNTEAFF
TGTGCCAGCAGCGGGCCGGGACAGGGGGCGCGGGTGAACACTGAAGCTTTCTTT
>TRBV6-5|13|TRBJ1-2|-|once
CAGNQGPTYGYTF
TGTGCCGGAAATCAGGGGCCCACCTATGGCTACACCTTC
>TRBV28|13|TRBJ2-3|-|-
CASAEGGTDTQYF
TGTGCCAGCGCTGAGGGAGGCACAGATACGCAGTATTTT
>TRBV6-5|14|TRBJ1-2|TRBD1|-
CASSNRDRPVGYTF
TGTGCCAGCAGTAATCGGGACAGGCCCGTTGGCTACACCTTC
>TRBV19|15|TRBJ2-2|-|-
CASRTSGGHTGELFF
TGTGCCAGCAGGACGTCGGGCGGCCACACCGGGGAGCTGTTTTTT
>TRBV7-9|16|TRBJ1-2|-|-
CASSPMWDLTNYGYTF
TGTGCCAGCAGTCCGATGTGGGACTTGACCAACTATGGCTACACCTTC
>TRBV6-1|16|TRBJ1-5|-|-
CASSATGTNSNQPQHF
TGTGCCAGCAGTGCAACCGGGACAAATAGCAATCAGCCCCAGCATTTT
>TRBV10-3|15|TRBJ1-4|TRBD1|-
CAISESRTGHEKLFF
TGTGCCATCAGTGAGTCTCGGACAGGGCATGAAAAACTGTTTTTT
>TRBV7-2|16|TRBJ2-2|TRBD2|-
CASSLSPAGVAGELFF
TGTGCCAGCAGCTTATCCCCAGCGGGAGTGGCCGGGGAGCTGTTTTTT
>TRBV27|12|TRBJ1-1|-|few
CATPGPNTEAFF
TGTGCCACCCCTGGGCCAAACACTGAAGCTTTCTTT
>TRBV3-1/TRBV3-2|13|TRBJ2-7|-|-
CASSLGIGYEQYF
TGTGCCAGCAGCCTAGGTATTGGCTACGAGCAGTACTTC
>TRBV5-8|16|TRBJ1-1|-|-
CASSWQAFTLNTEAFF
TGTGCCAGCAGTTGGCAGGCCTTCACCTTGAACACTGAAGCTTTCTTT
>TRBV3-1/TRBV3-2|16|TRBJ1-2|-|-
CASSQDGGVGNYGYTF
TGTGCCAGCAGCCAAGATGGGGGGGTAGGTAACTATGGCTACACCTTC
>TRBV28|15|TRBJ2-7|-|-
CAGSTGQLSPYEQYF
TGTGCCGGCAGTACTGGACAGCTAAGCCCCTACGAGCAGTACTTC
>TRBV28|17|TRBJ1-1|-|-
CASSPPLRLPRSTEAFF
TGTGCCAGCAGTCCCCCCTTGAGACTTCCGAGGTCTACTGAAGCTTTCTTT
>TRBV7-9|13|TRBJ1-5|-|-
CASSFSGNQPQHF
TGTGCCAGCAGCTTTTCAGGAAATCAGCCCCAGCATTTT
>TRBV27|14|TRBJ2-7|-|-
CASTKPRRTYEQYF
TGTGCCAGCACCAAACCAAGAAGAACCTACGAGCAGTACTTC
>TRBV19|13|TRBJ1-5|TRBD1|-
CAGGQGGYQPQHF
TGTGCCGGGGGACAGGGAGGATATCAGCCCCAGCATTTT
>TRBV9|14|TRBJ1-1|-|-
CASSQAGDGPEAFF
TGTGCCAGCAGCCAGGCGGGGGATGGCCCTGAAGCTTTCTTT
>TRBV11-1|14|TRBJ1-1|-|-
CASSLFPTNTEAFF
TGTGCCAGCAGCTTATTCCCGACGAACACTGAAGCTTTCTTT
>TRBV3-1/TRBV3-2|16|TRBJ2-2|-|-
CASRPIEDSFTGELFF
TGTGCCAGCAGGCCAATCGAAGACAGTTTCACCGGGGAGCTGTTTTTT
>TRBV7-3|14|TRBJ2-1|TRBD2|once
CASSLGLADNEQFF
TGTGCCAGCAGCCTCGGACTAGCGGACAATGAGCAGTTCTTC
>TRBV27|15|TRBJ1-1|-|-
CASSPTQISNTEAFF
TGTGCCAGCAGCCCTACACAGATCTCGAACACTGAAGCTTTCTTT
>TRBV5-1|15|TRBJ1-2|-|-
CASSFSTSSRDGYTF
TGCGCCAGCAGCTTTTCAACATCATCGAGGGATGGCTACACCTTC
>TRBV11-3|17|TRBJ1-4|-|-
CASSLPYSDGRGEKLFF
TGTGCCAGCAGCTTACCTTACTCTGACGGCCGGGGTGAAAAACTGTTTTTT
>TRBV15|14|TRBJ2-3|-|-
CATKVGSDTDTQYF
TGTGCCACCAAGGTAGGGAGCGACACAGATACGCAGTATTTT
>TRBV13|13|TRBJ1-1|TRBD1|once
CASSLRGGSEAFF
TGTGCCAGCAGCTTAAGAGGGGGCTCTGAAGCTTTCTTT
>TRBV5-4|16|TRBJ2-1|TRBD1|-
CASTTGFRDSYNEQFF
TGTGCCAGCACCACGGGCTTCCGGGACAGTTACAATGAGCAGTTCTTC
>TRBV7-3|18|TRBJ2-1|TRBD2|-
CASSLRGLAGGSYNEQFF
TGTGCCAGCAGCTTAAGAGGACTAGCGGGGGGGTCCTACAATGAGCAGTTCTTC
>TRBV19|15|TRBJ1-5|TRBD1|-
CASSIGGGRGQPQHF
TGTGCCAGTAGTATAGGAGGGGGCAGGGGTCAGCCCCAGCATTTT
>TRBV9|14|TRBJ2-1|TRBD1|-
CASSVVTGGNEQFF
TGTGCCAGCAGCGTAGTTACAGGGGGCAATGAGCAGTTCTTC
>TRBV19|14|TRBJ1-2|-|-
CASSEGTANYGYTF
TGTGCCAGTAGTGAAGGAACAGCTAACTATGGCTACACCTTC
>TRBV5-1|14|TRBJ1-5|-|-
CASSWEGGEQPQHF
TGCGCCAGCAGCTGGGAAGGGGGAGAACAGCCCCAGCATTTT
>TRBV18|14|TRBJ2-1|-|-
CASSPLDRRDEQFF
TGTGCCAGCTCACCGTTAGACCGCCGAGATGAGCAGTTCTTC
>TRBV20-1|12|TRBJ2-3|-|-
CSASGGATLPDF
TGCAGTGCTAGTGGCGGGGCTACTCTCCCGGATTTT
>TRBV30|14|TRBJ1-6|TRBD1|-
CAWSAGQGASPLHF
TGTGCCTGGAGTGCCGGACAGGGGGCTTCACCCCTCCACTTT
>TRBV7-2|15|TRBJ1-4|TRBD1|-
CASSLDTGGNEKLFF
TGTGCCAGCAGCTTAGACACAGGGGGCAATGAAAAACTGTTTTTT
>TRBV4-3|13|TRBJ1-2|-|-
CASSRTGGRGYTF
TGCGCCAGCAGCCGAACAGGAGGGAGAGGCTACACCTTC
>TRBV10-3|14|TRBJ1-5|-|-
CAISESGGEQPQHF
TGTGCCATCAGTGAGTCGGGGGGTGAGCAGCCCCAGCATTTT
>TRBV11-3|14|TRBJ1-1|-|few
CASSPGQTNTEAFF
TGTGCCAGCAGCCCAGGACAGACAAACACTGAAGCTTTCTTT
>TRBV24-1|13|TRBJ2-4|-|-
CATSVGGENIQYF
TGTGCCACCAGTGTTGGCGGAGAAAACATTCAGTACTTC
>TRBV18|14|TRBJ1-4|-|-
CASSPGGIREKLFF
TGTGCCAGCTCACCGGGCGGGATTCGTGAAAAACTGTTTTTT
>TRBV27|16|TRBJ2-1|TRBD2|-
CASSLLAPSGVGEQFF
TGTGCCAGCAGTTTATTAGCCCCTAGCGGTGTCGGTGAGCAGTTCTTC
>TRBV7-2|17|TRBJ2-2|TRBD2|few
CASSLMGIAGGSGELFF
TGTGCCAGCAGCTTAATGGGGATAGCGGGGGGTTCAGGGGAGCTGTTTTTT
>TRBV5-5|12|TRBJ2-1|-|few
CASSLPLGEQFF
TGTGCCAGCAGCTTGCCCTTGGGTGAGCAGTTCTTC
>TRBV19|15|TRBJ1-1|-|-
CASSIFGVGDTEAFF
TGTGCCAGTAGTATTTTTGGCGTAGGTGACACTGAAGCTTTCTTT
>TRBV9|15|TRBJ2-3|-|-
CASHPSNRATDTQYF
TGTGCCAGCCACCCTTCTAACAGGGCCACAGATACGCAGTATTTT